These T cell receptor beta chains were read from a single sample in a study of Graves' ophthalmopathy and Graves' hyperthyroidism. TCRdb redid the calling of the multiplex PCR reads with MiXCR, one entry per CDR3 protein. This table holds a few hundred thousand distinct CDR3 sequences, about a sixth found once. The specimen sequenced was peripheral blood. The origin of the receptors is an adult man with Graves' ophthalmopathy. CDR3s include the opening cysteine and the closing phenylalanine or tryptophan. A D gene is named only where the DNA matches it firmly. Clone size is not always given. Where it is, it says once, few, many or a class for expanded clones.

d_gene	v_gene	j_gene	abundance	CDR3nt	CDR3aa
TRBD1	TRBV6-2/TRBV6-3	TRBJ2-5	many	TGTGCCAGCAGTTACTCGAGACAGGGCGGGCAGGAGACCCAGTACTTC	CASSYSRQGGQETQYF
TRBD1	TRBV28	TRBJ1-5	many	TGTGCCAGCAGCTGGACAGGGAGGAATCAGCCCCAGCATTTT	CASSWTGRNQPQHF
-	TRBV5-6	TRBJ1-2	many	TGTGCCAGCAGCCTCGGATCGGGGCTACCTAACTATGGCTACACCTTC	CASSLGSGLPNYGYTF
-	TRBV5-4	TRBJ2-7	many	TGTGCCAGCAGCTTGGGTGCAGACAACTACGAGCAGTACTTC	CASSLGADNYEQYF
TRBD1	TRBV29-1	TRBJ1-1	many	TGCAGCGTTGAAACGATAAACAGGGGGAACACGGTCGGGACTGAAGCTTTCTTT	CSVETINRGNTVGTEAFF
TRBD2	TRBV6-1	TRBJ2-5	many	TGTGCCAGCAGTGAGGGCGGGGGAGAGGCCCAGTACTTC	CASSEGGGEAQYF
-	TRBV5-1	TRBJ1-6	many	TGCGCCAGCAGCATCGGGACGTCGGCTTCACCCCTCCACTTT	CASSIGTSASPLHF
-	TRBV6-5	TRBJ2-7	many	TGTGCCAGCAGAAGACAGCATGCCTACGAGCAGTACTTC	CASRRQHAYEQYF
-	TRBV12-3/TRBV12-4	TRBJ1-5	-	TGTGCCAGCAGTTTTCGGGGAAAGGGTCAGCCCCAGCATTTT	CASSFRGKGQPQHF
-	TRBV29-1	TRBJ1-2	many	TGCAGCGTTGGGGCGGGGGACGGCTACACCTTC	CSVGAGDGYTF
-	TRBV7-2	TRBJ1-6	many	TGTGCCAGCAGCCGCCGAAATAACAATCATTCACCCCTCCACTTT	CASSRRNNNHSPLHF
TRBD1	TRBV20-1	TRBJ1-2	many	TGCAGTGCTAGCACAGGGGCAAACTATGGCTACACCTTC	CSASTGANYGYTF
TRBD1	TRBV5-1	TRBJ1-4	many	TGCGCCAGCAGCTTGTCTACGGGACAGGGCAATGAAAAACTGTTTTTT	CASSLSTGQGNEKLFF
-	TRBV7-2	TRBJ1-1	-	TGTGCCAGCAGCTCTCCGCAAAGGAACACTGAAGCTTTCTTT	CASSSPQRNTEAFF
-	TRBV15	TRBJ2-5	-	TGTGCCACCAGCGGGGGGGCGCGAGGGGAGACCCAGTACTTC	CATSGGARGETQYF
TRBD2	TRBV28	TRBJ2-7	-	TGTGCCAGCAGTACCCGGACTAGCGGAGAAGAGCAGTACTTC	CASSTRTSGEEQYF
-	TRBV6-2/TRBV6-3	TRBJ1-1	-	TGTGCCAGCCAAACCTACCCCAACCGGCGGGGATGGAACACTGAAGCTTTCTTT	CASQTYPNRRGWNTEAFF
-	TRBV20-1	TRBJ2-2	many	TGCAGCGCCCAGGGGAGTTACACCGGGGAGCTGTTTTTT	CSAQGSYTGELFF
TRBD1	TRBV4-1	TRBJ1-1	many	TGCGCCAGCAGCCAGCCGCGACAGGGGAACACTGAAGCTTTCTTT	CASSQPRQGNTEAFF
-	TRBV30	TRBJ1-1	-	TGTGCCTGGAGTCCAGGGGCCCCAGGCACTGAAGCTTTCTTT	CAWSPGAPGTEAFF
TRBD1	TRBV2	TRBJ2-7	-	TGTGCCAGCAGAAATAGGGACAGGGGATCCGAGCAGTACTTC	CASRNRDRGSEQYF
TRBD1	TRBV13	TRBJ2-5	many	TGTGCCAGCAGCTTAGGGGGACAGGGACGGGAGACCCAGTACTTC	CASSLGGQGRETQYF
-	TRBV5-5	TRBJ2-7	many	TGTGCCAGCGGGGGGCCAGGGGGAACAGACGAGCAGTACTTC	CASGGPGGTDEQYF
-	TRBV5-1	TRBJ1-6	many	TGCGCCAGCAGCCAGGGCCATGGAGGGGCCCATAATTCACCCCTCCACTTT	CASSQGHGGAHNSPLHF
-	TRBV20-1	TRBJ2-7	many	TGCAGTGCTAGAGATGGTTTAGAGGCTTCCTACGAGCAGTACTTC	CSARDGLEASYEQYF
-	TRBV7-3	TRBJ2-2	many	TGTGCCAGCAGCTTGTCTGCGGGATGGACCGGGGAGCTGTTTTTT	CASSLSAGWTGELFF
-	TRBV29-1	TRBJ1-1	many	TGCAGCGTTGCTGCTCAGGCGAACACTGAAGCTTTCTTT	CSVAAQANTEAFF
TRBD1	TRBV6-5	TRBJ1-6	many	TGTGCCAGCAGTTACCGGACAGGGGGAAATTCACCCCTCCACTTT	CASSYRTGGNSPLHF
TRBD1	TRBV11-2	TRBJ1-6	many	TGTGCCAGCAGCCTGGCGGGACAGGGCGCCCGCACTTCACCCCTCCACTTT	CASSLAGQGARTSPLHF
-	TRBV7-8	TRBJ2-5	many	TGTGCCAGCAGCCCCACAGGCGCTAAGACCCAGTACTTC	CASSPTGAKTQYF
TRBD1	TRBV27	TRBJ2-7	-	TGTGCCAGCAGGGAGGACAGGGGGGCCTACGAGCAGTACTTC	CASREDRGAYEQYF
TRBD2	TRBV27	TRBJ2-7	many	TGTGCCAGCAGTCCCCATTTAGCGGGCCGGGGCGAGCAGTACTTC	CASSPHLAGRGEQYF
-	TRBV5-1	TRBJ2-5	many	TGCGCCAGCAGCTTAGAGGGGGCCCAGTACTTC	CASSLEGAQYF
-	TRBV28	TRBJ1-2	many	TGTGCCAGCAGTCTTTTAGACCGGTATAACTATGGCTACACCTTC	CASSLLDRYNYGYTF
-	TRBV20-1	TRBJ1-5	many	TGCAGTGCTAGAAAGACTTATAGCAATCAGCCCCAGCATTTT	CSARKTYSNQPQHF
-	TRBV6-1	TRBJ1-6	many	TGTGCCAGCGTCGGGGGTTATAATTCACCCCTCCACTTT	CASVGGYNSPLHF
TRBD1	TRBV4-1	TRBJ2-2	many	TGCGCCAGCAGCCAATGGACAGGGTCTAACGGGGAGCTGTTTTTT	CASSQWTGSNGELFF
-	TRBV11-2	TRBJ2-5	once	TGTGCCAGCAGCTTAGTGGTGTGGGCGAACCAAGAGACCCAGTACTTC	CASSLVVWANQETQYF
TRBD2	TRBV12-3/TRBV12-4	TRBJ2-7	many	TGTGCCAGCAGTTTGGCTAGCGGGACCTACGAGCAGTACTTC	CASSLASGTYEQYF
TRBD2	TRBV3-1	TRBJ2-5	once	TGTGCCAGCAGCCCAACTAGCGGGCCCCAAGAGACCCAGTACTTC	CASSPTSGPQETQYF
-	TRBV5-1	TRBJ2-5	many	TGCGCCAGCAGCTTGGAGGGCACGAGGGGAGAGACCCAGTACTTC	CASSLEGTRGETQYF
-	TRBV11-1	TRBJ2-7	many	TGTGCCAGCAGCTTAGCGGCCGGGACTGGAGCTGGAGAGCAGTACTTC	CASSLAAGTGAGEQYF
-	TRBV2	TRBJ2-2	many	TGTGCCAGCAAGGACAGAGGGGCCGGGGAGCTGTTTTTT	CASKDRGAGELFF
-	TRBV27	TRBJ2-7	many	TGTGCCAGCAGTTTATCCAGGGGTTGGTCCTACGAGCAGTACTTC	CASSLSRGWSYEQYF
-	TRBV6-4	TRBJ1-1	-	TGTGCCAGCAGGGACACAGGGTTTGGCACTGAAGCTTTCTTT	CASRDTGFGTEAFF
TRBD2	TRBV7-2	TRBJ2-5	many	TGTGCCACAAGGGTGACTAGCGGGGGGGAGACCCAGTACTTC	CATRVTSGGETQYF
-	TRBV6-1	TRBJ1-5	many	TGTGCCAGCAGTGAACGGCGACAGAGCAATCAGCCCCAGCATTTT	CASSERRQSNQPQHF
-	TRBV30	TRBJ1-5	many	TGTGCCTGGACATGGGGCGGGGGGTCGAGCAATCAGCCCCAGCATTTT	CAWTWGGGSSNQPQHF
-	TRBV15	TRBJ1-1	many	TGTGCCACCAGCAGCTCGAGCGGGGGAACTGAAGCTTTCTTT	CATSSSSGGTEAFF
-	TRBV2	TRBJ2-7	many	TGTGCCAGCAGTGAGTTGCCCTCTAAGGAGCAGTACTTC	CASSELPSKEQYF
-	TRBV7-3	TRBJ2-7	-	TGTGCCAGCAGCGACTTCACGGCTCCCAAGCAGTACTTC	CASSDFTAPKQYF
-	TRBV5-1	TRBJ2-5	many	TGCGCCAGCAGCTTGGCCCCGGGGGCGAAGACCCAGTACTTC	CASSLAPGAKTQYF
-	TRBV11-2	TRBJ2-7	many	TGTGCCAGCAGCTTAGATTGGTTCGACCCGGGGAACTCCTACGAGCAGTACTTC	CASSLDWFDPGNSYEQYF
TRBD1	TRBV6-1	TRBJ1-3	many	TGTGCCAGCAGTCAAAACAGGGGTCTTGGAAACACCATATATTTT	CASSQNRGLGNTIYF
-	TRBV20-1	TRBJ2-5	many	TGCAGTGCCGAACCCCTGGACGGGGACAAAGAGACCCAGTACTTC	CSAEPLDGDKETQYF
-	TRBV2	TRBJ2-2	many	TGTGCCAGCAGTGAAAGTATACAGGGAACCGGGGAGCTGTTTTTT	CASSESIQGTGELFF
-	TRBV6-1	TRBJ1-5	-	TGTGCAAGCAGAGAAGTCTTCCGGGGATTGAGTAATCAGCCCCAGCATTTT	CASREVFRGLSNQPQHF